These 25 T cell receptor beta chains were all obtained from the same sample, sequenced in a study of T cells in tuberculosis. After thawing and overnight rest, PBMC were stained with GMM-loaded CD1B tetramer, viability dye and anti-CD3 for sorting. The CD1B tetramers carried C32 glucose monomycolate purified from Rhodococcus equi. Libraries were prepared by immunoSEQ multiplex PCR; TCRdb keeps only in-frame clonotypes and omits some of them. Among about 58,000 clones listed, roughly 90% were seen once. The sequencing sample was made of CD1b-GMM tetramer-negative cells sorted from PBMCs. Receptors originate from an adult woman with latent tuberculosis.

A remark on this clone: This sample includes further DNA sequences coding for the same CDR3. V gene TRBV6-1 combines with J gene TRBJ2-1; D is undetermined. The germline V gene has CDR1 MNHNS and CDR2 SASEGT. This CDR3 spans 12 amino acids. The ends were cut back, 5 bases at V and 4 bases at J, with 6 bases in the middle. The CDR3 bases are TGTGCCAGCAGTCCCAGTTACAATGAGCAGTTCTTC. Its protein is CASSPSYNEQFF.

This sequence joins TRBV9 and TRBJ2-5, with 10 bases lining up with TRBD2. CDR1 SGDLS and CDR2 YYNGEE come from the germline V gene. With V trimmed by 0 bases and J by 2 bases, 4 bases remained unmatched. The CDR3 length is 16 residues. The CDR3 DNA is TGTGCCAGCAGCGTAGGTGCTAGCGGGAGTCAAGAGACCCAGTACTTC. This sequence encodes CASSVGASGSQETQYF.

This chain uses TRBV7-2 with TRBJ2-1; 9 bases agree with TRBD2. V dropped 0 bases and J dropped 10; count of bases not matched to a gene: 4. The germline V gene has CDR1 SGHTA and CDR2 FQGNSA. The CDR3 is 14 amino acids. The CDR3, as DNA: TGTGCCAGCAGCTTAGCCTATAGCGGGGGCGAGCAGTTCTTC. It translates to CASSLAYSGGEQFF.

V is TRBV4-3 and J is TRBJ1-1; D gene uncertain. Germline assignment: CDR1 LGHNA and CDR2 YSLEER. V gave up 1 base and J gave up 4 bases, with 16 bases separating them. This CDR3 comprises 16 residues. CDR3 coding DNA: TGCGCCAGCAGCCAAGGGCGGTCCCCCTTGGGCACTGAAGCTTTCTTT. It codes for CASSQGRSPLGTEAFF.

The chain joins TRBV9 to TRBJ2-3; TRBD2 aligns across 10 bases. CDR3 length: 15 amino acids. V lost 3 bases, J lost 4 bases, and 5 bases stayed unmatched. Germline CDR1 SGDLS, CDR2 YYNGEE. Here the CDR3 DNA reads TGTGCCAGCAGCGCGAGCGGGGGGGCCGCAGATACGCAGTATTTT. This sequence encodes CASSASGGAADTQYF. The variable domain in full, with the rest retrieved from reference TRBV9 and TRBJ2-3, is DSGVTQTPKHLITATGQRVTLRCSPRSGDLSVYWYQQSLDQGLQFLIQYYNGEERAKGNILERFSAQQFPDLHSELNLSSLELGDSALYFCASSASGGAADTQYFGPGTRLTVL.

The chain's CDR3 is CSAALYSYEQYF. The DNA of the CDR3 is TGCAGCGCCGCACTTTACTCCTACGAGCAGTACTTC. V and J are TRBV29-1 and TRBJ2-5; D remains unclear. The J call may be incorrect, as the DNA end agrees better with TRBJ2-7. This CDR3 comprises 12 residues. Germline CDR1 and CDR2: SQVTM and ANQGSEA.

This CDR3 is CASSSPDRGREKLFF. CDR3 sequence (DNA): TGTGCCAGCAGTTCCCCGGACAGGGGGCGAGAAAAACTGTTTTTT. J is TRBJ1-4 and V is TRBV6-6, with 11 bases fitting TRBD1. Germline-derived CDR1 and CDR2 are MNHNY and SVGAGI (reference sequence). This CDR3 is built from 15 residues. With 4 bases clipped from V and 8 bases from J, the junction kept 6 bases outside the gene matches.

CDR3 loop: CASSLERLNTGELFF. The CDR3 DNA follows: TGTGCCAGCAGCTTGGAGCGGCTAAACACCGGGGAGCTGTTTTTT. The chain has TRBV7-9 and TRBJ2-2; TRBD2 might be the D (5 bases). This CDR3 spans 15 amino acids. CDR1 is SEHNR and CDR2 is FQNEAQ in the germline V gene (reference sequence). The V gene lost 3 bases and the J gene lost 2 bases, with 10 bases spanning the gap.

The chain employs TRBV4-1 and TRBJ1-2; D gene unclear. V lost 1 base to trimming and J lost 5 bases, with 20 bases between them. The V gene's germline CDR1 is MGHRA and CDR2 YSYEKL. This CDR3 spans 17 amino acids. CDR3 protein: CASSQVQEGPGIYGYTF. The DNA for the CDR3 is TGCGCCAGCAGCCAAGTCCAGGAGGGTCCGGGAATTTATGGCTACACCTTC.

J is TRBJ2-5 and V is TRBV5-1, with TRBD1 matching over 8 bases. The germline gives CDR1 SGHRS, CDR2 YFSETQ. The ends lost 3 bases at V and 4 bases at J; junction bases unmatched: 8. The CDR3 spans 15 residues. CDR3 nucleotides: TGCGCCAGCAGCTCAAGGACAGGGAGCACAGAGACCCAGTACTTC. Translation: CASSSRTGSTETQYF.

On this clone: Germline and junction disagree at one end, which may indicate a read error. The chain links TRBV7-7 to TRBJ2-5, with a weak D call TRBD1 (6 bases). This CDR3 contains 13 residues. Germline CDR1 is SSHAT and CDR2 is FNYEAQ (reference sequence). In DNA, the CDR3 is TGTGCTAGCAGCTCGGACAGACAAGAGACCCAGTACTTC. Translation: CASSSDRQETQYF.

The V gene is TRBV9, the J gene TRBJ1-2; 7 bases match TRBD1. V gave up 0 bases and J gave up 8 bases; unmatched junction bases: 7. There are 14 residues in the CDR3. Germline CDR1 is SGDLS and CDR2 is YYNGEE. The CDR3 DNA reads TGTGCCAGCAGCGTAGATACAGGGGCTAGAGGCTACACCTTC. It specifies CASSVDTGARGYTF. The variable domain in full, completed from reference TRBV9 and TRBJ1-2, reads DSGVTQTPKHLITATGQRVTLRCSPRSGDLSVYWYQQSLDQGLQFLIQYYNGEERAKGNILERFSAQQFPDLHSELNLSSLELGDSALYFCASSVDTGARGYTFGSGTRLTVV.

The chain is built from TRBV4-1 and TRBJ2-7; 8 bases fit TRBD2. CDR1 is MGHRA and CDR2 is YSYEKL in the germline V gene. The CDR3 has 15 residues. V dropped 0 bases and J dropped 5; count of bases not matched to a gene: 6. The CDR3 is CASSQDSGRVNEQYF. The CDR3 nucleotides are TGCGCCAGCAGCCAAGACAGCGGGAGAGTTAACGAGCAGTACTTC.

The chain is built from TRBV27 and TRBJ2-2; 8 bases fit TRBD1. The V and J ends lost 7 bases and 8 bases, in that order; junction bases with no gene match: 12. Germline V gene lookup returns CDR1 MNHEY and CDR2 SMNVEV (reference sequence). The CDR3 contains 15 residues. The chain's CDR3 is CASKLDRGAWGELFF. CDR3 nucleotide sequence: TGTGCCAGCAAATTAGACAGGGGCGCTTGGGGGGAGCTGTTTTTT.

The genes are TRBV2 and TRBJ1-5, with a possible D match to TRBD1 (5 bases). The CDR3 has 14 amino acids. V gave up 6 bases and J gave up 3 bases, with 12 bases separating them. Per germline, CDR1 SNHLY and CDR2 FYNNEI. CDR3 region: CASRAGISNQPQHF. DNA of the CDR3: TGTGCCAGCAGAGCAGGGATCTCCAATCAGCCCCAGCATTTT.

This chain links TRBV19 with TRBJ1-1; D not resolved. CDR3 length: 18 amino acids. Germline V gives CDR1 LNHDA, CDR2 SQIVND (reference sequence). V was pared by 6 bases and J by 2 bases, with 25 bases between. Here the CDR3 reads CASSLPTSGRVVNTEAFF. CDR3 in DNA: TGTGCCAGTAGCCTACCCACCTCAGGCCGAGTCGTAAACACTGAAGCTTTCTTT.

The table lists this clone with a few counts. The CDR3: CASSDTSGHRSYNEQFF. As DNA, the CDR3 is TGTGCCAGCAGTGATACTAGCGGGCACCGTTCCTACAATGAGCAGTTCTTC. This chain links TRBV25-1 with TRBJ2-1, with 9 bases lining up with TRBD2. V shed 3 bases and J 1 base; nucleotides not matched to a gene: 7. Germline CDR1 MGHDK, CDR2 SYGVNS. The CDR3 spans 17 residues.

The chain recombines TRBV27 with TRBJ2-7; tentatively, D is TRBD2 (5 bases). Deletions cut 5 bases from V and 5 bases from J, with 13 bases between. The V gene's germline CDR1 is MNHEY and CDR2 SMNVEV (reference sequence). This CDR3 has 13 residues. CDR3 protein: CASSISSTHEQYF. The DNA for the CDR3 is TGTGCCAGCAGTATTTCTAGCACCCACGAGCAGTACTTC.

This clone was seen just once. CDR3 nucleotide sequence: TGCGCCAGCAGCACCGGGTCCCAACAAGAGACCCAGTACTTC. Its protein product is CASSTGSQQETQYF. The chain is built from TRBV5-1 and TRBJ2-5; no definite D call. The germline V gene has CDR1 SGHRS and CDR2 YFSETQ. The CDR3 extends over 14 amino acids. V gave up 4 bases and J gave up 2 bases, with 12 bases separating them.

This clone appeared a single time. This chain links TRBV5-4 with TRBJ2-1; 7 positions match TRBD1. The CDR3 length is 16 residues. In germline, CDR1 is SGHNT, CDR2 YYREEE (reference sequence). Losses at the gene ends were 4 bases for V and 4 bases for J; bases not matched to a gene: 11. The CDR3 loop is CASSPKDRRSYNEQFF. CDR3 sequence (DNA): TGTGCCAGCAGCCCAAAGGACAGGAGGAGTTACAATGAGCAGTTCTTC.

The gene calls are TRBV29-1 and TRBJ2-7; 7 nucleotides match TRBD1. CDR1 is SQVTM, CDR2 ANQGSEA, per germline. Trimming removed 6 bases from V and 4 bases from J; junction bases left unmatched: 6. The CDR3 spans 12 residues. The CDR3 nucleotides read TGCAGCGTGCACGACAGGGCGTACGAGCAGTACTTC. Its translation: CSVHDRAYEQYF.

This chain uses TRBV7-2 with TRBJ2-1; TRBD2 agrees at 10 bases. The CDR3 has 15 residues. From germline, CDR1 is SGHTA and CDR2 FQGNSA. With V trimmed by 8 bases and J by 2 bases, 6 bases remained unmatched. The CDR3 nucleotides are TGTGCCAGCTCCCATAGCGGGGGGACCTACAATGAGCAGTTCTTC. Protein sequence: CASSHSGGTYNEQFF.

This clone was seen once. The rearrangement joins TRBV7-2 to TRBJ2-5; 10 bases match TRBD2. CDR1 SGHTA and CDR2 FQGNSA come from the germline V gene. J was trimmed by 2 bases and V by 5 bases; bases with no gene match: 8. The CDR3 is 16 amino acids. The CDR3 DNA is TGTGCCAGCAGCCGTGGTACTAGCGGGACTCAAGAGACCCAGTACTTC. Amino acids: CASSRGTSGTQETQYF.

This sequence joins TRBV4-3 and TRBJ2-7; 8 bases are shared with TRBD2. Germline trimming cut 0 bases from V and 9 bases from J; bases unmatched to any gene: 4. The V gene's germline CDR1 is LGHNA and CDR2 YSLEER. This CDR3 is 13 amino acids long. CDR3 nucleotides: TGCGCCAGCAGCCAAGAACTCGGGAGGGCGCAGTACTTC. Its protein is CASSQELGRAQYF.

The rearrangement links TRBV5-4 to TRBJ2-3, with 15 positions matching TRBD2. Germline trimming cut 4 bases from V and 3 bases from J; bases unmatched to any gene: 9. The CDR3 has 18 amino acids. Germline V lookup: CDR1 SGHNT, CDR2 YYREEE (reference sequence). CDR3 DNA: TGTGCCAGCAGCCGGGGACTAGCGGGAGGAGGTGCGACAGATACGCAGTATTTT. It specifies CASSRGLAGGGATDTQYF.